The clone carrying this T cell receptor (beta chain) has a count of ten or more. The sample originates from a study of regulatory T cells in long-lasting Graves disease. Indicated time point: persistent/refractory GD, antithyroid drugs over 5 years with positive TRAb. Researchers made the TCR library from RNA that was extracted from PBMCs. The CDR3 loop spans 15 amino acids. Germline V gene lookup returns CDR1 SGHTA and CDR2 FQGNSA. V lost 4 bases and J 5 bases, leaving 18 bases between the germline ends. The authors built TCR beta libraries using iRepertoire HTBI primers and Arm-PCR of CDR3 regions. Original analysis: Overall, samples carried roughly 60 TRBV and 13 to 15 TRBJ segments. TCRdb used MiXCR to reprocess the multiplex PCR reads, holding one entry per CDR3 protein. The V and J calls and clone size come from TCRdb's table, not from the authors' own analysis. The sample comprises over 300,000 distinct CDR3 sequences, 15% to 20% of which are singletons, and 29% rests with the top ten.

V is TRBV7-2 and J is TRBJ2-7; D uncertain. The sequence was obtained from a female donor with Graves disease. The sequences come from peripheral blood mononuclear cells (PBMCs), collected when the disease was refractory, from a patient treated with antithyroid drugs. CDR3 sequence: CASSSPSGRLHEQYF. In nucleotides, the CDR3 is TGTGCCAGCAGCTCTCCTTCGGGCCGCCTGCACGAGCAGTACTTC. Full variable domain (remainder filled in from reference TRBV7-2 and TRBJ2-7): GAGVSQSPSNKVTEKGKDVELRCDPISGHTALYWYRQSLGQGLEFLIYFQGNSAPDKSGLPSDRFSAERTGGSVSTLTIQRTQQEDSAVYLCASSSPSGRLHEQYFGPGTRLTVT.